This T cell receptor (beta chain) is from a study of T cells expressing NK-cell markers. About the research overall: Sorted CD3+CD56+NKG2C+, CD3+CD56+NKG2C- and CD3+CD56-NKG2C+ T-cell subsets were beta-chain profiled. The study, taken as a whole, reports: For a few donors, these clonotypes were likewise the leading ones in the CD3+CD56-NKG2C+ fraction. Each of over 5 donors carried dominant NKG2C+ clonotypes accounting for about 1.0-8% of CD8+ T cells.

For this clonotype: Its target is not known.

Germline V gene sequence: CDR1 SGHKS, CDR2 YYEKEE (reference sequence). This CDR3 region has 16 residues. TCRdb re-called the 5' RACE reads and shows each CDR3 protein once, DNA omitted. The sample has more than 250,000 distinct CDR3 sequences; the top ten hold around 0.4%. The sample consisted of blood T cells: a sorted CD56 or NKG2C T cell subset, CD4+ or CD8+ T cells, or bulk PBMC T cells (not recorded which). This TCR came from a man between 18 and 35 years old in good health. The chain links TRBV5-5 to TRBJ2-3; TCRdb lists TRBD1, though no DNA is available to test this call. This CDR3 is CASSLRPGVFTDTQYF.